The clone carrying this T cell receptor (beta chain) turned up a few times. Its antigen remains unidentified. The data stem from a study of T-cell memory formation after mild COVID-19. Notes on the study in general: Balance between CD4 and CD8 was seen in clones contracting day 15 to 85, and a CD4+ lean was seen in later expanders.

V lost 5 bases and J lost 3; bases outside the gene matches: 7. Germline loops: CDR1 LNHDA, CDR2 SQIVND (reference sequence). The CDR3 sequence is 16 residues long. From the 5' RACE reads, TCRdb called clonotypes with MiXCR, one entry per CDR3 protein. This table holds about 360,000 distinct CDR3 sequences, approximately 12% found once. V and J are TRBV19 and TRBJ2-3; 11 nucleotides match TRBD2. The receptor was isolated from a man aged 18 to 29 who had mild COVID-19 (a few samples of this study predate the infection). Cell type and time point are not known. Sequenced input: PBMCs or a T cell subset sorted from them (not recorded which). CDR3 sequence (DNA): TGTGCCAGTAGTTCCCCTAGCGGGGGGCCAACAGATACGCAGTATTTT. Protein product: CASSSPSGGPTDTQYF.